These 15 T cell receptor beta chains originate from one sample sequenced in a study of neoadjuvant nivolumab and ipilimumab in lung cancer. The assay was immunoSEQ multiplex PCR, and TCRdb's table has in-frame clones only and misses some. This table has roughly 10,000 clones, around 77% appearing once. The sequencing here drew on tumor tissue, taken after neoadjuvant nivolumab, alone or with ipilimumab, at or shortly before surgery. Source of these receptors: an adult with non-small cell lung cancer. Some clones in this sample may be carry-over from other donors' samples.

This chain joins TRBV18 and TRBJ1-1; 7 nucleotides line up with TRBD1. Germline V lookup: CDR1 KGHSH, CDR2 LQKENI. V was clipped by 3 bases and J by 7 bases; unmatched bases: 8. CDR3 length: 14 amino acids. The CDR3 nucleotides read TGTGCCAGCTCACCCGACAGGGTAGTTGTTGAAGCTTTCTTT. Amino acid sequence: CASSPDRVVVEAFF.

The V gene is TRBV7-9, the J gene TRBJ2-6, with D possibly being TRBD2 (5 bases). Trimming removed 10 bases at V and 0 bases at J, with 16 bases between. CDR1 SEHNR and CDR2 FQNEAQ come from the germline V gene (reference sequence). The CDR3 loop spans 16 amino acids. CDR3 nucleotides: TGTGCCAACCTAGCAGGTCTCGGCTCTGGGGCCAACGTCCTGACTTTC. Residues: CANLAGLGSGANVLTF.

The rearrangement links TRBV25-1 to TRBJ1-2; D unresolved. CDR3 length equals 13 residues. The V end lost 2 bases, the J end lost 3 bases, and 7 bases lay between the germline ends. Germline values: CDR1 MGHDK, CDR2 SYGVNS. CDR3 bases: TGTGCCAGCAGTGAACAGGCCCACTATGGCTACACCTTC. Encoded protein: CASSEQAHYGYTF.

This rearrangement joins TRBV4-1 to TRBJ2-1, with D hard to call. The CDR3 is 16 amino acids. V shed 0 bases and J shed 8 bases, with 17 bases lying between them. Per germline, CDR1 MGHRA and CDR2 YSYEKL. The CDR3 coding sequence is TGCGCCAGCAGCCAAGAGGACGCCTTGAGCTCGGATGAGCAGTTCTTC. Protein: CASSQEDALSSDEQFF.

This clone occurred a few times. This chain links TRBV5-1 with TRBJ1-3, with TRBD1 matching 11 bases. Germline values: CDR1 SGHRS, CDR2 YFSETQ. The CDR3 has 16 amino acids. The trim removed 4 bases at V and 4 bases at J, leaving 7 bases unmatched. CDR3 residues: CASSLRDRGFGNTIYF. CDR3 nucleotide sequence: TGCGCCAGCAGCCTGCGGGACAGGGGGTTCGGAAACACCATATATTTT.

The V and J genes are TRBV10-3 and TRBJ2-7; 9 bases align to TRBD2. J gave up 0 bases and V 3 bases, and 12 bases lay outside the gene matches. CDR3 length: 18 residues. Germline CDR1 ENHRY, CDR2 SYGVKD. CDR3 residues: CAISDPWRVAGDSYEQYF. CDR3 bases: TGTGCCATCAGTGACCCGTGGAGGGTAGCGGGAGACTCCTACGAGCAGTACTTC.

The chain recombines TRBV11-2 with TRBJ2-2; 10 bases line up with TRBD1. CDR1 SGHAT and CDR2 FQNNGV come from the germline V gene. Trimming at V came to 10 bases and at J to 4 bases, leaving 9 bases not matched to a gene. The CDR3 has 15 amino acids. For the CDR3, the DNA is TGTGCCATAAAAAACGGGACAGGGGTCACCGGGGAGCTGTTTTTT. Its translation: CAIKNGTGVTGELFF.

The V call is TRBV29-1, the J call TRBJ1-2; tentatively, D is TRBD1 (5 bases). Germline V gene lookup returns CDR1 SQVTM and CDR2 ANQGSEA. The V and J ends lost 3 bases and 8 bases respectively, with 10 bases between them. The CDR3 sequence is 11 residues long. CDR3 protein: CSVEGVRGYTF. DNA for the CDR3: TGCAGCGTTGAGGGGGTTCGAGGCTACACCTTC.

V is TRBV11-3 and J is TRBJ2-7; D might be TRBD2 (5 bases). CDR3 size: 15 residues. CDR1 and CDR2 (germline): SGHNT, YENEEA. With 4 bases removed from V and 1 base from J, the gap between germline ends came to 14 bases. In DNA, the CDR3 is TGTGCCAGCAGCTCCCTTAGCGCGAATTCCTACGAGCAGTACTTC. This gives the protein CASSSLSANSYEQYF.

CDR3 in DNA: TGCGCCAGCAGACCCGGGATGAACACCGGGGAGCTGTTTTTT. As protein: CASRPGMNTGELFF. The V and J genes are TRBV10-1 and TRBJ2-2; tentatively, D is TRBD2 (5 bases). In germline, CDR1 is WNHNN, CDR2 SYGVQD (reference sequence). This CDR3 region has 14 residues. Trimming left V 6 bases short and J 1 base short, with 9 bases between.

This sequence joins TRBV6-6 and TRBJ2-1; D unclear. The germline gives CDR1 MNHNY, CDR2 SVGAGI (reference sequence). V was clipped by 2 bases and J by 8 bases, with 16 bases between them. The CDR3 loop spans 15 amino acids. CDR3 protein: CASSYPERSPDEQFF. The CDR3 nucleotides are TGTGCCAGCAGTTACCCGGAACGCTCGCCCGATGAGCAGTTCTTC.

This clone was observed a handful of times. The rearrangement joins TRBV4-3 to TRBJ1-6; the match to TRBD1 covers 7 bases. There are 16 residues in the CDR3. After removal of 5 bases from V and 0 bases from J, the junction contained 4 bases not matched to a gene. Germline assignment: CDR1 LGHNA and CDR2 YSLEER. The CDR3 region is CASSRAGGSYNSPLHF. CDR3 DNA: TGCGCCAGCAGCAGGGCAGGGGGCTCCTATAATTCACCCCTCCACTTT.

The chain employs TRBV4-3 and TRBJ1-4; maybe TRBD1 (5 bases). CDR1 and CDR2 from the germline V gene are LGHNA and YSLEER. V lost 4 bases and J 5 bases, leaving 17 bases between the germline ends. The CDR3 spans 16 residues. The CDR3 coding sequence is TGCGCCAGCAGCCCCGGAGAGGGAAGGGGAAATGAAAAACTGTTTTTT. Protein: CASSPGEGRGNEKLFF.

The V gene is TRBV4-1, the J gene TRBJ2-7, with D unclear. The germline V gene has CDR1 MGHRA and CDR2 YSYEKL. This CDR3 has 14 residues. V lost 0 bases and J 1 base, leaving 7 bases between the germline ends. The DNA for the CDR3 is TGCGCCAGCAGCCAAGATGACCCATCCTACGAGCAGTACTTC. Its translation: CASSQDDPSYEQYF.

This chain links TRBV7-2 with TRBJ2-1; 14 positions agree with TRBD2. The CDR3 has 17 amino acids. Germline V lookup: CDR1 SGHTA, CDR2 FQGNSA. The ends lost 5 bases at V and 9 bases at J; junction bases unmatched: 12. The CDR3 reads CASSPPGLAGGYGEQFF. The CDR3 nucleotides read TGTGCCAGCAGCCCACCTGGACTAGCGGGGGGTTACGGTGAGCAGTTCTTC. The full variable domain, in which reference TRBV7-2 and TRBJ2-1 provide the parts outside the CDR3, is GAGVSQSPSNKVTEKGKDVELRCDPISGHTALYWYRQSLGQGLEFLIYFQGNSAPDKSGLPSDRFSAERTGGSVSTLTIQRTQQEDSAVYLCASSPPGLAGGYGEQFFGPGTRLTVL.